This TCR beta chain was observed in a study of cytomegalovirus exposure and HLA in healthy donors. The study ran its PCR with 60 Vbeta and 13 Jbeta primers. Sequencing was performed with immunoSEQ multiplex PCR; in TCRdb, only in-frame clones are kept and a portion is missing. The sample lists about 130,000 clones; 80% were seen once. As regards this clone: Its antigen is undetermined.

General observations from the study: On later analysis, the bulk of CMV-associated TCR beta chains appeared to be HLA-restricted. Specificity for CMV antigens was confirmed in vitro for a few of the CMV-associated chains.

This sequence originates from a man aged 25-40 years in good health and CMV-seronegative. The sequenced material came from PBMCs.

CDR3 coding DNA: TGTGCCAGCGGACGGGGGGGTACTCAGCCCCAGCATTTT. It encodes CASGRGGTQPQHF. The V and J genes are TRBV11-2 and TRBJ1-5; TRBD1 might be the D (5 bases). Germline V lookup: CDR1 SGHAT, CDR2 FQNNGV. The CDR3 has 13 amino acids. V was shortened by 8 bases and J by 6 bases, with 14 bases between the two germline ends.